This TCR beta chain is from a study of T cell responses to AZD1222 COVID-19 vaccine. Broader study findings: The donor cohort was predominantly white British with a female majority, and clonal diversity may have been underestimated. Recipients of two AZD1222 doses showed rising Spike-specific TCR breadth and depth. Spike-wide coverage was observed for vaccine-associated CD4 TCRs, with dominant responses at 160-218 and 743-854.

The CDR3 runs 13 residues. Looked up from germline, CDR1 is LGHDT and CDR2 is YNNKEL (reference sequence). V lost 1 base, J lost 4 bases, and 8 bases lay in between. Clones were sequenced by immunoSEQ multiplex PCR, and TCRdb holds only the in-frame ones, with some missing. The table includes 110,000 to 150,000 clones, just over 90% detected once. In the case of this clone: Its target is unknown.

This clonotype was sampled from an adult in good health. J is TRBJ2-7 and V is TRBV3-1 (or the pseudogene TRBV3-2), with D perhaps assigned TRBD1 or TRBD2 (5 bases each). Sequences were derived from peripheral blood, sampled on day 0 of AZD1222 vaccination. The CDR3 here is CASSQVGPYEQYF. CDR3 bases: TGTGCCAGCAGCCAAGTGGGACCTTACGAGCAGTACTTC.